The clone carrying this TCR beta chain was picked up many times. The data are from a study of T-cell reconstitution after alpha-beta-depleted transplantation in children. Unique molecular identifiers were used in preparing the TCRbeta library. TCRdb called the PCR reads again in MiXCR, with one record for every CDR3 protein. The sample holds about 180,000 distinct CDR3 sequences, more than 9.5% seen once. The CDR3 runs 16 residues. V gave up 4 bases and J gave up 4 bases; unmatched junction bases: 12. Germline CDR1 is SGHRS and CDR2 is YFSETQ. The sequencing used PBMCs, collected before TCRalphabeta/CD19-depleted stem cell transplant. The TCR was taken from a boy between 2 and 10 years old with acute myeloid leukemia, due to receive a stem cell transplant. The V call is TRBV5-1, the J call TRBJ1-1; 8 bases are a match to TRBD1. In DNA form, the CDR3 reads TGCGCCAGCAGCCAAACCCCGGGACAGGTCTCCACTGAAGCTTTCTTT. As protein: CASSQTPGQVSTEAFF.